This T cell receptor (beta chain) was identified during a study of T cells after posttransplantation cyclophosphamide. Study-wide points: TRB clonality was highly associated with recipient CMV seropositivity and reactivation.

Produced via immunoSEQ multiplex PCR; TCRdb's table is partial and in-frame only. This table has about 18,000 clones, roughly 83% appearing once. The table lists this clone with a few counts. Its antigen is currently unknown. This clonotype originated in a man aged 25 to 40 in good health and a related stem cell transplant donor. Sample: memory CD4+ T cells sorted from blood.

CDR3 region: CASSPQGRANSPLHF. CDR3 nucleotides: TGCGCCAGCAGCCCCCAGGGCAGGGCGAATTCACCCCTCCACTTT. The V call is TRBV5-1, the J call TRBJ1-6; a possible D gene is TRBD1 (5 bases). The CDR3 runs 15 residues. V gave up 4 bases and J gave up 7 bases, with 15 bases separating them. Per germline, CDR1 SGHRS and CDR2 YFSETQ. Based on the CDR3 plus reference TRBV5-1 and TRBJ1-6, the full variable domain is KAGVTQTPRYLIKTRGQQVTLSCSPISGHRSVSWYQQTPGQGLQFLFEYFSETQRNKGNFPGRFSGRQFSNSRSEMNVSTLELGDSALYLCASSPQGRANSPLHFGNGTRLTVT.